These 28 T cell receptor beta chains share one sample of origin, sequenced in a study of blood T cell repertoires in COVID-19. Assay used: immunoSEQ multiplex PCR; TCRdb lists only in-frame clones, some missing. The sample has 200,000 or so clones, 75% to 85% seen once. Source material: peripheral blood. All receptors come from a human donor in a cohort sampled during active COVID-19.

In nucleotides, the CDR3 is TGCGCCAGCAGCGTTGGGACTAGCGGGGGCTACGAGCAGTACTTC. Its translation: CASSVGTSGGYEQYF. The rearrangement links TRBV5-1 to TRBJ2-7, with 14 bases identical to TRBD2. The CDR3 extends over 15 amino acids. Germline loops: CDR1 SGHRS, CDR2 YFSETQ. Trimming took 4 bases from V and 3 from J; bases not matched to a gene: 3.

The rearrangement uses TRBV28 and TRBJ2-7; D not certain. This CDR3 contains 13 residues. Per the germline V gene, CDR1 is MDHEN and CDR2 is SYDVKM. The V and J ends lost 5 bases and 9 bases respectively, with 17 bases between them. The CDR3 sequence is CASSTSEPYLQYF. The DNA for the CDR3 is TGTGCCAGCAGTACAAGCGAACCCTATCTGCAGTACTTC.

The chain joins TRBV12-3 or TRBV12-4 to TRBJ2-7, with D possibly being TRBD2 (5 bases). This CDR3 comprises 13 residues. The ends were cut back, 3 bases at V and 6 bases at J, with 12 bases in the middle. The CDR3 sequence: CASSLAVAGEQYF. The CDR3 nucleotides are TGTGCCAGCAGTTTGGCCGTGGCGGGCGAGCAGTACTTC.

The table lists this clone with a count of one. The rearrangement joins TRBV5-1 to TRBJ2-7, with 9 bases matching TRBD2. The CDR3 has 14 residues. V was pared by 2 bases and J by 7 bases, with 7 bases of the junction left unmatched. CDR1 and CDR2 (germline): SGHRS, YFSETQ. The CDR3 nucleotides are TGCGCCAGCAGCTTAGTAGCGGGAGCGGGTGAGCAGTACTTC. This encodes CASSLVAGAGEQYF. The variable domain in full, with the rest retrieved from reference TRBV5-1 and TRBJ2-7, is KAGVTQTPRYLIKTRGQQVTLSCSPISGHRSVSWYQQTPGQGLQFLFEYFSETQRNKGNFPGRFSGRQFSNSRSEMNVSTLELGDSALYLCASSLVAGAGEQYFGPGTRLTVT.

The chain carries TRBV27 and TRBJ2-3, with 8 nucleotides matching TRBD1. CDR3 length equals 14 residues. CDR1 is MNHEY, CDR2 SMNVEV, per germline (reference sequence). J lost 5 bases, V lost 3 bases, and 4 bases had no gene match. The CDR3 loop is CASSFGQGEDTQYF. CDR3 DNA sequence: TGTGCCAGCAGTTTTGGACAGGGCGAAGATACGCAGTATTTT.

The chain joins TRBV5-1 to TRBJ2-5; D not certain. Germline values: CDR1 SGHRS, CDR2 YFSETQ. This CDR3 comprises 13 residues. V was cut by 0 bases and J by 2 bases, with 5 bases left in between. The CDR3 DNA reads as TGCGCCAGCAGCTTGGGCAGTCAAGAGACCCAGTACTTC. This sequence encodes CASSLGSQETQYF.

The V gene is TRBV4-1, the J gene TRBJ2-1; D ambiguous. With 3 bases removed from V and 4 bases from J, the gap between germline ends came to 13 bases. The CDR3 sequence is 15 residues long. Germline CDR1 reads MGHRA; CDR2 reads YSYEKL. As DNA, the CDR3 is TGCGCCAGCAGCCAGGCCCGATCCGGGTACAATGAGCAGTTCTTC. Its protein is CASSQARSGYNEQFF.

This clone was counted between two and nine times. The chain recombines TRBV24-1 with TRBJ2-2; D gene uncertain. The germline V gene encodes CDR1 KGHDR and CDR2 SFDVKD. The CDR3 extends over 12 amino acids. The V and J ends lost 4 bases and 7 bases respectively, with 6 bases between them. The CDR3 nucleotides are TGTGCCACCAGTGAAGCAATCGGGGAGCTGTTTTTT. This encodes CATSEAIGELFF.

The V call is TRBV29-1, the J call TRBJ2-4; D might be TRBD2 (5 bases). The CDR3 contains 11 residues. V shed 6 bases and J shed 8 bases, with 11 bases lying between them. Germline V CDR1 and CDR2: SQVTM, ANQGSEA. In DNA form, the CDR3 reads TGCAGCGTCGCCACTAGAGACATTCAGTACTTC. As protein: CSVATRDIQYF.

CDR3 region: CASSKRHGGGPSYEQYF. As DNA, the CDR3 is TGTGCCAGTAGTAAACGCCACGGAGGAGGCCCTTCATACGAGCAGTACTTC. This chain joins TRBV19 and TRBJ2-7, with D perhaps matching TRBD2 (5 bases). CDR3 length: 17 residues. Trimming left V 4 bases short and J 4 bases short, with 23 bases between. Germline CDR1 is LNHDA and CDR2 is SQIVND (reference sequence). The complete variable domain, with remaining parts taken from reference TRBV19 and TRBJ2-7, reads DGGITQSPKYLFRKEGQNVTLSCEQNLNHDAMYWYRQDPGQGLRLIYYSQIVNDFQKGDIAEGYSVSREKKESFPLTVTSAQKNPTAFYLCASSKRHGGGPSYEQYFGPGTRLTVT.

The chain uses TRBV30 and TRBJ1-5, with unresolved D. The CDR3 is made up of 12 amino acids. The V and J ends lost 2 bases and 4 bases respectively, with 6 bases between them. Germline V CDR1 and CDR2: GTSNPN, SVGIG (reference sequence). CDR3 DNA sequence: TGTGCCTGGAGTTCCTATAATCAGCCCCAGCATTTT. The encoded protein is CAWSSYNQPQHF.

The chain has TRBV4-1 and TRBJ1-5; D unresolved. This CDR3 is built from 15 residues. V lost 4 bases and J 6 bases, leaving 16 bases between the germline ends. The germline gives CDR1 MGHRA, CDR2 YSYEKL. CDR3 in amino acids: CASSPWTDSGQPQHF. CDR3 sequence (DNA): TGCGCCAGCAGCCCTTGGACGGACTCAGGTCAGCCCCAGCATTTT.

The chain joins TRBV28 to TRBJ2-1, with unresolved D. CDR3 length: 12 amino acids. V shed 3 bases and J shed 6 bases, with 6 bases lying between them. Germline V gene sequence: CDR1 MDHEN, CDR2 SYDVKM. DNA of the CDR3: TGTGCCAGCAGTTTGGCAGGCAATGAGCAGTTCTTC. It yields the protein CASSLAGNEQFF.

This clone was seen only once. The J gene is TRBJ1-1, the V gene TRBV28; D is ambiguous. The V end lost 5 bases, the J end lost 0 bases, and 13 bases lay between the germline ends. Germline V gives CDR1 MDHEN, CDR2 SYDVKM. The CDR3 runs to 15 residues. The CDR3 region is CASSLTHLVNTEAFF. The DNA for the CDR3 is TGTGCCAGCAGTCTTACCCACCTAGTGAACACTGAAGCTTTCTTT.

The chain uses TRBV6-5 and TRBJ1-5; 8 bases line up with TRBD1. Germline V gene sequence: CDR1 MNHEY, CDR2 SVGAGI. Germline trimming cut 6 bases from V and 5 bases from J; bases unmatched to any gene: 6. CDR3 length: 14 residues. The CDR3 DNA is TGTGCCAGCAGGGACAGGGAGGTGTATCAGCCCCAGCATTTT. It specifies CASRDREVYQPQHF.

The rearrangement links TRBV5-1 to TRBJ1-6, with D possibly being TRBD1 (5 bases). Deletions cut 0 bases from V and 7 bases from J, with 8 bases between. Germline CDR1 reads SGHRS; CDR2 reads YFSETQ. The CDR3 has 14 residues. CDR3 in amino acids: CASSLGGANSPLHF. In DNA form, the CDR3 reads TGCGCCAGCAGCTTGGGGGGCGCCAATTCACCCCTCCACTTT. Looking up the rest from reference TRBV5-1 and TRBJ1-6 gives the full variable domain: KAGVTQTPRYLIKTRGQQVTLSCSPISGHRSVSWYQQTPGQGLQFLFEYFSETQRNKGNFPGRFSGRQFSNSRSEMNVSTLELGDSALYLCASSLGGANSPLHFGNGTRLTVT.

This clone turned up a few times. The chain recombines TRBV19 with TRBJ2-7, with D perhaps matching TRBD1 (6 bases). Trimming took off 6 bases at V and 8 bases at J, with 11 bases between the two ends. The CDR3 length is 11 residues. CDR1 and CDR2 (germline): LNHDA, SQIVND (reference sequence). CDR3 loop: CASRQGDKQYF. The CDR3 DNA sequence: TGTGCCAGTAGACAGGGTGACAAGCAGTACTTC.

In regard to this clone: This same CDR3 is encoded by further DNA sequences in the sample. J is TRBJ2-7 and V is TRBV6-5, with TRBD1 matching over 10 bases. Unmatched junction bases numbered 3, after V lost 6 bases and J lost 1 base. The germline gives CDR1 MNHEY, CDR2 SVGAGI. This CDR3 is 14 amino acids long. The CDR3 nucleotides are TGTGCCAGCAGCCGGGACAGGGGTTCCTACGAGCAGTACTTC. This gives the protein CASSRDRGSYEQYF.

The chain is built from TRBV19 and TRBJ2-2; 9 nucleotides line up with TRBD2. J lost 11 bases, V lost 1 base, and 5 bases had no gene match. Germline values: CDR1 LNHDA, CDR2 SQIVND (reference sequence). This CDR3 is built from 14 residues. The CDR3 protein is CASSIGQAGGELFF. For the CDR3, the DNA is TGTGCCAGTAGTATAGGGCAAGCGGGAGGTGAGCTGTTTTTT.

This chain joins TRBV19 and TRBJ1-2; a possible D gene is TRBD1 (6 bases). Looked up from germline, CDR1 is LNHDA and CDR2 is SQIVND (reference sequence). The CDR3 consists of 15 residues. V lost 1 base and J 0 bases, leaving 9 bases between the germline ends. The CDR3 reads CASSIATGANYGYTF. The DNA for the CDR3 is TGTGCCAGTAGTATAGCGACAGGCGCTAACTATGGCTACACCTTC.

This clone has a handful of counts. The V gene is TRBV5-1, the J gene TRBJ1-2, with D uncertain. V was clipped by 4 bases and J by 6 bases, with 13 bases between them. The CDR3 spans 13 residues. CDR1 SGHRS and CDR2 YFSETQ come from the germline V gene. DNA of the CDR3: TGCGCCAGCAGCCCAGTGGGCGGGGATGGCTACACCTTC. Protein: CASSPVGGDGYTF.

The chain links TRBV4-2 to TRBJ1-4; D possibly corresponds to TRBD1 (6 bases). CDR3 length: 16 amino acids. Germline-derived CDR1 and CDR2 are LGHNA and YNFKEQ. V was shortened by 2 bases and J by 5 bases, with 15 bases between the two germline ends. The DNA for the CDR3 is TGTGCCAGCAGCCAAAATACCGGGACATTGAATGAAAAACTGTTTTTT. It encodes CASSQNTGTLNEKLFF.

The chain uses TRBV7-2 and TRBJ2-5, with TRBD2 identical over 11 bases. V shed 1 base, J shed 2 bases, and the junction held 6 bases outside the gene matches. Germline loops: CDR1 SGHTA, CDR2 FQGNSA. This CDR3 spans 17 amino acids. Here the CDR3 DNA reads TGTGCCAGCAGCTTAGAAATTAGGACTAGCGGGCAAGAGACCCAGTACTTC. Amino acids: CASSLEIRTSGQETQYF. Filled out from reference TRBV7-2 and TRBJ2-5, the complete variable domain reads GAGVSQSPSNKVTEKGKDVELRCDPISGHTALYWYRQSLGQGLEFLIYFQGNSAPDKSGLPSDRFSAERTGGSVSTLTIQRTQQEDSAVYLCASSLEIRTSGQETQYFGPGTRLLVL.

The chain links TRBV27 to TRBJ2-7; maybe TRBD1 (5 bases). This CDR3 has 14 residues. The germline V gene encodes CDR1 MNHEY and CDR2 SMNVEV (reference sequence). The ends were cut back, 3 bases at V and 5 bases at J, with 14 bases in the middle. The CDR3 is CASSFVCWGHEQYF. The CDR3 DNA follows: TGTGCCAGCAGTTTCGTATGCTGGGGCCACGAGCAGTACTTC.

The J gene is TRBJ2-7, the V gene TRBV28, with 11 bases matching TRBD2. This CDR3 region has 16 residues. Germline V CDR1 and CDR2: MDHEN, SYDVKM. V shed 6 bases, J shed 4 bases, and the junction held 11 bases outside the gene matches. In DNA, the CDR3 is TGTGCCAGCAGACCTAGCGCGGCTAGCGGGAGGTACGAGCAGTACTTC. Translated: CASRPSAASGRYEQYF.

The chain uses TRBV20-1 and TRBJ2-2; 9 bases match TRBD2. This CDR3 has 14 amino acids. The germline gives CDR1 DFQATT, CDR2 SNEGSKA (reference sequence). The trim removed 3 bases at V and 7 bases at J, leaving 6 bases unmatched. The DNA of the CDR3 is TGCAGTGCTAGTTCGGCGGGAGGGGTCGGGGAGCTGTTTTTT. It translates to CSASSAGGVGELFF.

In its sample, this clone was seen a few times. The rearrangement uses TRBV7-2 and TRBJ2-1; 15 bases line up with TRBD2. The V gene end was trimmed by 7 bases and the J gene end by 2 bases; junction bases not matched to a gene: 12. The CDR3 loop spans 19 amino acids. Germline V gives CDR1 SGHTA, CDR2 FQGNSA. CDR3: CASTYRAWTSGRAYNEQFF. In DNA, the CDR3 is TGTGCCAGCACCTACAGGGCGTGGACTAGCGGGAGGGCCTACAATGAGCAGTTCTTC.

The J gene is TRBJ1-4, the V gene TRBV5-6; D not resolved. Per the germline V gene, CDR1 is SGHDT and CDR2 is YYEEEE. V lost 4 bases and J 4 bases, leaving 14 bases between the germline ends. The CDR3 has 15 residues. DNA of the CDR3: TGTGCCAGCAGCGCTACACGGGAATATAATGAAAAACTGTTTTTT. As protein: CASSATREYNEKLFF.